The table lists the clone carrying this T cell receptor beta chain with a few counts. The target antigen is unknown. This specimen belongs to a study of CD8 T cells in ankylosing spondylitis. Study outcomes and limitations: Researchers reportedly found disease-linked clones significantly enriched in matched ankylosing spondylitis synovial fluid. A number of the motif variants had already been described in reactive arthritis synovial fluid and blood. Characteristic, it appeared, of ankylosing spondylitis blood was a TCR beta motif of about eight highly homologous variants.

This CDR3 is 17 amino acids long. Trimming left V 3 bases short and J 0 bases short, with 14 bases between. CDR1 is MNHEY, CDR2 SVGAGI, per germline. Quantitative 5'-RACE with molecular barcodes produced the TCR beta libraries. One entry per CDR3 protein results from TCRdb running MiXCR on the 5' RACE reads. This sample has hundreds of thousands of distinct CDR3 sequences, with 10% to 15% found just once. This clonotype originated in a male donor with ankylosing spondylitis. Sequencing was carried out using blood, either unsorted or a sorted T cell fraction (not recorded which). This chain joins TRBV6-5 and TRBJ2-2; D is unresolved. This CDR3 reads CASSYSQSTANTGELFF. The CDR3 DNA reads TGTGCCAGCAGTTATTCTCAGTCTACAGCGAACACCGGGGAGCTGTTTTTT.